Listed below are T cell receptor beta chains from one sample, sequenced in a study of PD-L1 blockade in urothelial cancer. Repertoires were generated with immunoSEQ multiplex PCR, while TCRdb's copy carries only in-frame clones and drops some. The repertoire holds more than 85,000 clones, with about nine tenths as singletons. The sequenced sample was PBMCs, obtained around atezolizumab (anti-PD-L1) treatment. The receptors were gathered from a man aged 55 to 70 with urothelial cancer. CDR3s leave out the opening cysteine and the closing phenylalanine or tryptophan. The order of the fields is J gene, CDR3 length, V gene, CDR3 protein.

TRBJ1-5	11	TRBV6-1	ASSEQVLQPQH
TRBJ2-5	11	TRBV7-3	ASSLREGETQY
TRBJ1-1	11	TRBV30	AWTRVLNTEAF
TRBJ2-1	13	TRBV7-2	ASSLVVTSGNEQF
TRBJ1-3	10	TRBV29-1	SVGTSGNTIY
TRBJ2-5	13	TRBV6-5	ASSYSSGGQETQY
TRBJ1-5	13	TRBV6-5	ASRARGTGNQPQH
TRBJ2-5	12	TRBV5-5	ASSLRDRGETQY
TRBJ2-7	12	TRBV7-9	ASSFGGSRYEQY
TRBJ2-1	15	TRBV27	ASSSQLAGWEYNEQF
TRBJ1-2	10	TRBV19	ASMTGGYGYT
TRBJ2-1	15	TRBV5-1	ASSFGTAPGGHNEQF
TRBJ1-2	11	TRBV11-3	ASSPRTGAGYT
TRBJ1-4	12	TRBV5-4	ASSPDRSNEKLF
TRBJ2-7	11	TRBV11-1	ASTVTGSYEQY
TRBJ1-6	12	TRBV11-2	ASSSGGWNSPLH
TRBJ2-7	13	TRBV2	ASNPAGGTVYEQY
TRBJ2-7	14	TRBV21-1	AASLAGGGGSYEQY
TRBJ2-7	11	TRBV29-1	SVRQGGTYEQY
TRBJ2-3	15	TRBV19	ASSIGGHQLGTDTQY
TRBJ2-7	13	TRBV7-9	ASSLASGLADEQY
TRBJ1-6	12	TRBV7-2	ASSLAWGYSPLH
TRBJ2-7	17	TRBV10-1	ASIPRSGQGARCSYEQY
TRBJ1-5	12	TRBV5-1	ASRGDRDDQPQH
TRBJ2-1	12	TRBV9	ASSVSSGDNEQF
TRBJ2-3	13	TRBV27	ASSRGGFGTDTQY
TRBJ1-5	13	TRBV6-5	ASKIQGGSNQPQH
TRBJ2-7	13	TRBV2	ASSEGAAGTYEQY
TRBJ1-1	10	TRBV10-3	AINDRATEAF
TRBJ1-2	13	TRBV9	ASSARQGTNYGYT
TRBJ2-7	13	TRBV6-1	ASSEMGQGSYEQY
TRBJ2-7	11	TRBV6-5	ASVEAGTYEQY
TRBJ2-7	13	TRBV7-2	ASSLFRGANYEQY
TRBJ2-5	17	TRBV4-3	ASSQAVPKPYREGETQY
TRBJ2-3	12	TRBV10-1	ASREGQGADTQY
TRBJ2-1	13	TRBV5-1	ASSLEQGAYNEQF
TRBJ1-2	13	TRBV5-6	ASSSGIDRDSGYT
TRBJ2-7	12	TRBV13	ASSATRAGREQY
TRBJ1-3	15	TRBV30	AWSVLGPPSSGNTIY
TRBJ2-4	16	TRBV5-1	ASSPQAPGTLAKNIQY
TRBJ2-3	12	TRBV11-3	ASSPSLLQDTQY
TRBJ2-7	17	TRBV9	ASSVGSGTSGASSYEQY
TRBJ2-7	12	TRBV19	ASSISPANYEQY
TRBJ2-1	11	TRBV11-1	ASSLGFGNEQF
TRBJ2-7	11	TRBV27	ASSLRPAYEQY